This section outlines one T cell receptor beta chain sequence together with its context. V dropped 6 bases and J dropped 2 bases, with 11 bases sitting between them. CDR1 and CDR2 from the germline V gene are SGDLS and YYNGEE. The length of the CDR3 is 14 residues. The data belong to a study of T cell changes during pregnancy in multiple sclerosis. Profiled with immunoSEQ multiplex PCR; TCRdb holds only in-frame clones, not every one. The table shows roughly 84,000 clones, with around 93% occurring only once. The sequence came from a female donor in good health, enrolled as a control in a pregnancy study. The rearrangement links TRBV9 to TRBJ2-2, with D perhaps TRBD1 (6 bases). The sequences come from peripheral blood, collected in the third trimester of pregnancy. The CDR3 sequence: CASTRDTNTGELFF. Here the CDR3 DNA reads TGTGCCAGCACCCGGGACACCAACACCGGGGAGCTGTTTTTT.